The rows below give T cell receptor beta chains drawn from one sample of a study of CD8+CD57+ T cells in acquired aplastic anemia. One entry per CDR3 protein, called by TCRdb with MiXCR from the reads. The sample lists about 190,000 distinct CDR3 sequences, around three fifths seen once, with about half in the top ten. Sequencing input: sorted CD4+, CD8+, or CD8+CD57+ T cells (not recorded which) from PBMCs. These receptors all stem from a human donor with severe aplastic anemia or a healthy control (not recorded which). CDR3s leave out the opening cysteine and the closing phenylalanine or tryptophan.

V	length	CDR3
TRBV7-2	13	ASSLEANSGNTIY
TRBV7-3	12	ASSPGGVGNEQF
TRBV10-3	14	AISESASGVTDTQY
TRBV20-1	12	SARDRIRYSPLH
TRBV6-2/TRBV6-3	10	ATAGRNSPLH
TRBV7-9	17	ASSLNPGLAGGSKSEQF
TRBV6-1	11	ASSELSGWEQY
TRBV7-2	13	ASSRLAGFEYEQY
TRBV19	13	ASSMPGRTNEKLF
TRBV10-2	12	ASSRNRPNTEAF
TRBV29-1	11	SVRTGSNYGYT
TRBV25-1	14	ASSGAGADTLGELF
TRBV25-1	13	ASSEFGSSGNTIY
TRBV7-2	10	ASSSPGINAF
TRBV4-3	13	ASSRITGDRYEQY
TRBV6-4	11	ASSGEAGLEAF
TRBV10-1	13	ASSDSIAGAETQY
TRBV10-3	10	ATRQGTDTQY
TRBV20-1	13	SARGKRGGGNEQF
TRBV5-8	13	ASSFGTGDRYEQY
TRBV19	13	ASCQGVFDTGELF
TRBV20-1	12	SARVPGGMSEQY
TRBV3-1	14	ASSQEEEGLGNTIY
TRBV7-9	12	ASSLGDSPHEQY
TRBV12-3/TRBV12-4	14	ASSLDGLDSTDTQY
TRBV7-7	11	ASSSGTQYEQY
TRBV24-1	12	ATRSGASTDTQY
TRBV27	12	ASSLSAGTDTQY
TRBV10-3	12	AISAGLNNSPLH
TRBV20-1	11	SVVMDRETEAF
TRBV24-1	14	ATSEPCSGSGETQY
TRBV9	10	ASSVVENEQF
TRBV6-5	11	ASSNGGAWGYT
TRBV6-5	12	ASSYSRESYEQY
TRBV5-4	12	ASSTGERDGEQY
TRBV13	11	ASSQDSQETQY
TRBV7-2	17	ASSLEARGGFGGTDTQY
TRBV20-1	10	SASGLAGEQY
TRBV20-1	12	SIGTSGAPYEQY
TRBV7-7	11	ASSFRTAQEQY
TRBV4-2	15	ASSQVVWTSDTGELF
TRBV28	9	ASSLSIEQY